The clone carrying this T cell receptor beta chain was observed a few times. TCRdb itself ran the 5' RACE reads through MiXCR, one entry per CDR3 protein. The sample records around 590,000 distinct CDR3 sequences, about 12% being singletons. This CDR3 spans 14 amino acids. Per germline, CDR1 SGHAT and CDR2 FQNNGV. V lost 0 bases, J lost 4 bases, and 8 bases lay in between. This sample stems from a study of T cells after yellow fever vaccination. The source material was PBMCs, sampled on the day of the yellow fever booster vaccination. This receptor was identified in a man younger than 45 who received the YFV17D yellow fever vaccine. The V call is TRBV11-2, the J call TRBJ2-3; TRBD2 might be the D (5 bases). CDR3 nucleotides: TGTGCCAGCAGCTTAGAGAGGGCGGCAGATACGCAGTATTTT. This codes for CASSLERAADTQYF. Complete variable domain (other parts from reference TRBV11-2 and TRBJ2-3): EAGVAQSPRYKIIEKRQSVAFWCNPISGHATLYWYQQILGQGPKLLIQFQNNGVVDDSQLPKDRFSAERLKGVDSTLKIQPAKLEDSAVYLCASSLERAADTQYFGPGTRLTVL.